This T cell receptor beta chain was identified in a study of Ad26.COV2.S vaccination and SARS-CoV-2 variants. Whole-study context: Enrollment placed the donor in the COV1001 Ad26.COV2.S trial arm.

Of note for this clone: Antigen specificity is unknown.

Overall study findings and caveats: The analyses of TCR breadth and depth may have understated the size of total T cell responses.

Germline CDR1 is MDHEN and CDR2 is SYDVKM. V was clipped by 3 bases and J by 1 base, with 7 bases between them. This CDR3 contains 13 residues. Indicated treatment: about 20 received Ad26.COV2.S at low or high dose, single or two shots; about 5 received placebo; per-sample allocation not given. Day 63 after the first injection of vaccine or placebo was the sampling time. Generated by immunoSEQ multiplex PCR, the TCRdb table keeps only in-frame clones and is missing some. There are some 400,000 clones in the sample; about 89% occur only once, and approximately 1.9% lies in the top ten. The sequences come from peripheral blood, collected in a trial of Ad26.COV2.S vaccine versus placebo. The chain is built from TRBV28 and TRBJ2-7; D may correspond to TRBD1 or TRBD2 (5 bases each). The sequence was obtained from a person aged 18 to 65 who received the Ad26.COV2.S COVID-19 vaccine or a placebo. CDR3 residues: CASSFGASYEQYF. For the CDR3, the DNA is TGTGCCAGCAGTTTCGGGGCTTCCTACGAGCAGTACTTC.